These 18 T cell receptor beta chains were all obtained from the same sample, sequenced in a study of T cell responses to AZD1222 COVID-19 vaccine (dated by TCRdb to 2020 to 2022). The time point label here, explained by the study, means: baseline before first vaccination. To prepare the library, the immunoSEQ multiplex PCR assay was applied. TCRdb obtained this table from immuneACCESS and retained in-frame rearrangements with V and J assigned. These tables miss some clones; where compared with another copy, unresolved V genes account for less than half of the shortfall, and the remainder is unexplained. The sample includes 95,000 to 150,000 clones, with approximately 92% observed a single time. The ten biggest clones cover around 3.1% of the sample. Source: peripheral blood, taken on day 0 of AZD1222 vaccination. All receptors come from an adult in good health.

This CDR3 reads CASKGAAGRVYEQYF. CDR3 in DNA: TGTGCCAGCAAGGGAGCCGCAGGGAGGGTCTACGAGCAGTACTTC. V usage is TRBV6-5 and J usage is TRBJ2-7, with 7 bases that match TRBD2. The CDR3 length is 15 residues. The V gene's germline CDR1 is MNHEY and CDR2 SVGAGI. V shed 7 bases, J shed 3 bases, and the junction held 12 bases outside the gene matches.

The chain links TRBV5-6 to TRBJ1-3; 8 nucleotides agree with TRBD1. In germline, CDR1 is SGHDT, CDR2 YYEEEE. CDR3 size: 13 residues. J lost 4 bases, V lost 5 bases, and 2 bases had no gene match. The CDR3 region has the DNA TGTGCCAGCAGTTCAGGGGGCGGAAACACCATATATTTT. Amino acids: CASSSGGGNTIYF.

The genes are TRBV10-3 and TRBJ2-2; tentative D call: TRBD2 (6 bases). Germline loops: CDR1 ENHRY, CDR2 SYGVKD. V shed 2 bases and J shed 7 bases, with 17 bases lying between them. The CDR3 covers 16 residues. CDR3 bases: TGTGCCATCAGTGAGCTGGGGAGGTCTGCCGACGGGGAGCTGTTTTTT. It yields the protein CAISELGRSADGELFF.

The chain links TRBV4-1 to TRBJ2-1; D possibly corresponds to TRBD1 (6 bases). Germline CDR1 MGHRA, CDR2 YSYEKL. The ends were cut back, 8 bases at V and 7 bases at J, with 12 bases in the middle. The length of the CDR3 is 12 residues. CDR3 sequence (DNA): TGCGCCAGCGTGTCCAGGGGTAATGAGCAGTTCTTC. Protein product: CASVSRGNEQFF.

The chain links TRBV3-1 (or the pseudogene TRBV3-2) to TRBJ2-2; TRBD2 is a possible D gene (5 bases). The ends were cut back, 0 bases at V and 4 bases at J, with 18 bases in the middle. Germline CDR1 reads LGHDT; CDR2 reads YNNKEL (reference sequence). The CDR3 runs to 18 residues. CDR3 protein: CASSQDVGKATGTGELFF. Written as DNA, the CDR3 is TGTGCCAGCAGCCAAGATGTCGGGAAAGCAACGGGCACCGGGGAGCTGTTTTTT.

The chain combines TRBV12-3 or TRBV12-4 with TRBJ2-1; D gene ambiguous. The CDR3 extends over 13 amino acids. V was pared by 2 bases and J by 7 bases, with 9 bases between. This CDR3 reads CASSLSSRNEQFF. CDR3 in DNA: TGTGCCAGCAGTTTAAGCAGTAGAAATGAGCAGTTCTTC.

The CDR3 loop reads CGTVNLWSYTF. The CDR3 nucleotides read TGTGGAACGGTAAATCTATGGAGCTACACCTTC. The chain is built from TRBV6-5 and TRBJ1-2; D not resolved. There are 11 residues in the CDR3. CDR1 is MNHEY and CDR2 is SVGAGI in the germline V gene.

The V and J genes are TRBV7-2 and TRBJ1-1; 8 nucleotides match TRBD1. The germline gives CDR1 SGHTA, CDR2 FQGNSA. V dropped 5 bases and J dropped 7; count of bases not matched to a gene: 12. This CDR3 contains 15 residues. CDR3 region: CASSVTGTGYHEAFF. For the CDR3, the DNA is TGTGCCAGCAGCGTTACCGGGACAGGCTATCATGAAGCTTTCTTT.

The chain recombines TRBV29-1 with TRBJ2-1, with 8 bases lining up with TRBD2. V was clipped by 0 bases and J by 12 bases; unmatched bases: 7. Germline assignment: CDR1 SQVTM and CDR2 ANQGSEA. CDR3 length equals 13 residues. For the CDR3, the DNA is TGCAGCGTTGAAGAGGTAGCGGGGTCAGGGCAGTTCTTC. It translates to CSVEEVAGSGQFF.

This chain links TRBV7-9 with TRBJ1-1, with TRBD1 matching over 7 bases. The junction had 5 bases not matched to a gene; V was cut back by 4 bases and J by 0 bases. The length of the CDR3 is 15 residues. Germline CDR1 SEHNR, CDR2 FQNEAQ (reference sequence). The CDR3 sequence: CASSYTGAVNTEAFF. CDR3 bases: TGTGCCAGCAGCTACACAGGGGCCGTGAACACTGAAGCTTTCTTT. The variable domain in full, completed from reference TRBV7-9 and TRBJ1-1, reads DTGVSQNPRHKITKRGQNVTFRCDPISEHNRLYWYRQTLGQGPEFLTYFQNEAQLEKSRLLSDRFSAERPKGSFSTLEIQRTEQGDSAMYLCASSYTGAVNTEAFFGQGTRLTVV.

The chain uses TRBV19 and TRBJ2-3; TRBD2 agrees at 10 bases. Germline values: CDR1 LNHDA, CDR2 SQIVND (reference sequence). This CDR3 region has 16 residues. Trimming cost V 6 bases and J 2 bases; bases outside gene matches: 8. The CDR3 sequence: CASRAGTSDSTDTQYF. The CDR3 DNA is TGTGCCAGTAGGGCCGGGACTAGCGACTCCACAGATACGCAGTATTTT.

The chain carries TRBV28 and TRBJ2-3; D gene uncertain. This CDR3 has 10 residues. V was shortened by 10 bases and J by 5 bases, with 7 bases between the two germline ends. Germline assignment: CDR1 MDHEN and CDR2 SYDVKM. This CDR3 reads CATERDTQYF. The CDR3 DNA is TGTGCCACCGAACGAGATACGCAGTATTTT.

This sequence joins TRBV14 and TRBJ1-2, with 7 nucleotides matching TRBD1. Looked up from germline, CDR1 is SGHDN and CDR2 is FVKESK. V was clipped by 4 bases and J by 4 bases; unmatched bases: 6. The CDR3 sequence is 14 residues long. In nucleotides, the CDR3 is TGTGCCAGCAGCCGCGGGGACAGCCTCTATGGCTACACCTTC. It specifies CASSRGDSLYGYTF.

V is TRBV15 and J is TRBJ1-2; no clear D. The CDR3 sequence is 18 residues long. CDR1 LNHNV and CDR2 YYDKDF come from the germline V gene (reference sequence). V was cut by 0 bases and J by 0 bases, with 17 bases left in between. The chain's CDR3 is CATSRDPIMGGANYGYTF. Written as DNA, the CDR3 is TGTGCCACCAGCAGAGATCCAATCATGGGTGGAGCTAACTATGGCTACACCTTC.

The DNA of the CDR3 is TGTGCCAGCAGCTTCCTGGGTGGCGGCGCGAACACCGGGGAGCTGTTTTTT. It codes for CASSFLGGGANTGELFF. The V and J genes are TRBV11-2 and TRBJ2-2, with D unclear. Germline lookup yields CDR1 SGHAT and CDR2 FQNNGV. The CDR3 extends over 17 amino acids. Trimming left V 3 bases short and J 0 bases short, with 14 bases between.

CDR3 in amino acids: CASSFKVGQQPQHF. In nucleotides, the CDR3 is TGTGCCAGCAGTTTTAAGGTAGGACAACAGCCCCAGCATTTT. J is TRBJ1-5 and V is TRBV28, with D perhaps matching TRBD1 (5 bases). The CDR3 runs 14 residues. Deletions cut 3 bases from V and 7 bases from J, with 13 bases between. Germline CDR1 MDHEN, CDR2 SYDVKM.

The chain recombines TRBV7-9 with TRBJ2-5; 10 nucleotides line up with TRBD2. The ends lost 0 bases at V and 7 bases at J; junction bases unmatched: 11. The germline V gene encodes CDR1 SEHNR and CDR2 FQNEAQ (reference sequence). The CDR3 loop spans 17 amino acids. CDR3 coding DNA: TGTGCCAGCAGCTTAGCAAGCGGGGGGGCCCTTAGTGTGACCCAGTACTTC. As protein: CASSLASGGALSVTQYF.

J is TRBJ2-5 and V is TRBV27; D is uncertain. Germline CDR1 MNHEY, CDR2 SMNVEV (reference sequence). Trimming removed 8 bases from V and 4 bases from J, with 11 bases in between. The CDR3 spans 12 residues. The CDR3 sequence is CASYTDPETQYF. The CDR3 DNA is TGTGCCAGCTATACTGATCCAGAGACCCAGTACTTC.